The present TCR beta chain was sequenced within a study of cytomegalovirus exposure and HLA in healthy donors. About the research overall: Of the donors genotyped, several hundred in all, 75% to 85% fell in the Caucasian-associated ancestry cluster.

PCR primers comprised 60 Vbeta and 13 Jbeta primers. Repertoires were generated with immunoSEQ multiplex PCR, while TCRdb's copy carries only in-frame clones and drops some. The sample includes about 200,000 clones, 65% to 85% seen only once; the top ten take 0.71%. Looked up from germline, CDR1 is SGHTS and CDR2 is YDEGEE. There are 15 residues in the CDR3. The V and J ends lost 3 bases and 6 bases, in that order; junction bases with no gene match: 6. The gene calls are TRBV5-8 and TRBJ1-4; 9 positions match TRBD1. Material: PBMCs. The source is a boy aged 2 to 10 in good health and CMV-seronegative. CDR3 in DNA: TGTGCCAGCAGCTCAGGGACAGGGTGGGATGAAAAACTGTTTTTT. Encoded protein: CASSSGTGWDEKLFF.